This T cell receptor (beta chain) was captured by sequencing in a study of T cells in narcolepsy. Overall study: Patients with NT1 or NT2 and healthy control donors were enrolled.

TCRdb keeps only in-frame clones here, not all; method: immunoSEQ multiplex PCR. Among just over 20,000 clones listed, roughly nine tenths were seen once. This clone was counted once. Its target is not known. CDR1 and CDR2 (germline): MDHEN, SYDVKM. Trimming took off 8 bases at V and 8 bases at J, with 18 bases between the two ends. The CDR3 is 13 residues long. Study outcomes and limitations: In some patient and control memory CD4+ samples, autoreactive clones were absent. HCRT-specific and TRIB2-specific autoreactive clonotypes appeared among same-patient CSF and blood CD4+ clonotypes. Reportedly, autoreactive clonotypes were serially detected in patients' blood but not controls'.

What was sequenced was CD45RA- memory CD4+ T cells from PBMCs. The receptor's source is a human donor with narcolepsy. The chain joins TRBV28 to TRBJ1-2, with D perhaps TRBD1 (5 bases). The chain's CDR3 is CASGLLGAQGYTF. Written as DNA, the CDR3 is TGTGCCAGCGGTCTACTAGGGGCCCAGGGCTACACCTTC.